Many counts were recorded for the clone carrying this T cell receptor (beta chain). Its antigen is undetermined. The CDR3 has 15 amino acids. The germline CDR1 and CDR2 sequences are SGDLS and YYNGEE. V trimming: 1 base; J trimming: 6 bases; junction bases outside the gene matches: 6. This sample was taken from a study of T-cell reconstitution after alpha-beta-depleted transplantation in children. Findings and limits, study-wide: After one year, T-cell counts and TCRbeta diversity mostly came from new T cells. Reported findings indicate that, about two months after transplant, alpha-beta T cells came from several hundred expanded clones, which were derived from non-depleted graft cells.

Unique molecular identifiers were built into the TCRbeta library. In TCRdb, the PCR reads were re-called with MiXCR into one record per CDR3 protein. The sample lists a few hundred thousand distinct CDR3 sequences; over 10% were seen once. The source was PBMCs, mostly from graft donor cells, collected 360 days after TCRalphabeta/CD19-depleted stem cell transplant. This chain joins TRBV9 and TRBJ1-3, with 8 bases lining up with TRBD1. The receptor's source is a male patient between 10 and 17 years old who had a stem cell transplant for acute myeloid leukemia, so the T cells may come from the graft donor. The CDR3 loop is CASSVSGGPINTIYF. Here the CDR3 DNA reads TGTGCCAGCAGCGTATCAGGGGGCCCTATAAACACCATATATTTT. Combining the CDR3 with reference TRBV9 and TRBJ1-3 gives the whole variable domain DSGVTQTPKHLITATGQRVTLRCSPRSGDLSVYWYQQSLDQGLQFLIQYYNGEERAKGNILERFSAQQFPDLHSELNLSSLELGDSALYFCASSVSGGPINTIYFGEGSWLTVV.